This T cell receptor beta chain was recovered during a study of T-cell reconstitution after alpha-beta-depleted transplantation in children. This clonotype was seen many times. The antigen remains undetermined. The study, taken as a whole, reports: In some patients, recipient T cells and intrathymic progenitors surviving conditioning explained high day-60 diversity.

The library targeted TCRbeta and was prepared with unique molecular identifiers. Each CDR3 protein gets one entry after TCRdb re-called the PCR reads with MiXCR. The table has 65,000 to 85,000 distinct CDR3 sequences, roughly a tenth seen once. J was trimmed by 5 bases and V by 5 bases; bases with no gene match: 9. The CDR3 extends over 14 amino acids. Germline V gene data show CDR1 as SEHNR and CDR2 as FQNEAQ (reference sequence). The rearrangement joins TRBV7-9 to TRBJ2-7, with 7 bases that match TRBD2. The receptor was isolated from a boy between 10 and 17 years old with acute myeloid leukemia, due to receive a stem cell transplant. The material sequenced was PBMCs, taken before TCRalphabeta/CD19-depleted stem cell transplant. The DNA of the CDR3 is TGTGCCAGCAGCGACCTGACTAGCTTCAACGAGCAGTACGTC. It yields the protein CASSDLTSFNEQYV.